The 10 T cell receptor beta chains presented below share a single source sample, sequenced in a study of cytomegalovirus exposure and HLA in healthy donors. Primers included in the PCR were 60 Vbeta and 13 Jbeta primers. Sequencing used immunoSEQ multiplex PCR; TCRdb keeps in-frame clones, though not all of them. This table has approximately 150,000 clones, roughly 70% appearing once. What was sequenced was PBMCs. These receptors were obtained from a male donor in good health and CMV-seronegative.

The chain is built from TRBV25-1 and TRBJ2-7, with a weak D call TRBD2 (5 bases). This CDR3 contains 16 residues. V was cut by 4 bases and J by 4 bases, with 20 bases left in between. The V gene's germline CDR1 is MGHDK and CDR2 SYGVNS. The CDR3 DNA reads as TGTGCCAGCAGTGCCGATCAGGACTTTCGGAGGTACGAGCAGTACTTC. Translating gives CASSADQDFRRYEQYF.

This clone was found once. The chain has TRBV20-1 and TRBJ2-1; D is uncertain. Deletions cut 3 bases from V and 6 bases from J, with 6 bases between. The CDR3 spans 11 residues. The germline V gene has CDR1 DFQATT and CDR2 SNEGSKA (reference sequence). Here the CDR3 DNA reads TGCAGTGCTAGTCCCCTCAATGAGCAGTTCTTC. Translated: CSASPLNEQFF.

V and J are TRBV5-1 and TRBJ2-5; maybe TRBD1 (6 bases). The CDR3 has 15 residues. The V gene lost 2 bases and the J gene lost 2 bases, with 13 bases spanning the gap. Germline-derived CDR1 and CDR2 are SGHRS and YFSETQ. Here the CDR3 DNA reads TGCGCCAGCAGCTTTTACAGGGACGTACAAGAGACCCAGTACTTC. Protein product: CASSFYRDVQETQYF.

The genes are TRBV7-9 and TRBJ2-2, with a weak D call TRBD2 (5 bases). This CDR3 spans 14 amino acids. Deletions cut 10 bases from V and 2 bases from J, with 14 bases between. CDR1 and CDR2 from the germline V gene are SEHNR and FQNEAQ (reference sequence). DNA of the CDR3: TGTGCCAAAAGTTCGGGGTACAACACCGGGGAGCTGTTTTTT. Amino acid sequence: CAKSSGYNTGELFF.

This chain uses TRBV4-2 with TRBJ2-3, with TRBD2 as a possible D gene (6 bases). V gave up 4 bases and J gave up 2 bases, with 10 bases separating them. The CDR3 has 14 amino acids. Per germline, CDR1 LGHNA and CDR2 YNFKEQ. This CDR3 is CASSLAEPTDTQYF. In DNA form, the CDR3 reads TGTGCCAGCAGCCTAGCGGAGCCCACAGATACGCAGTATTTT.

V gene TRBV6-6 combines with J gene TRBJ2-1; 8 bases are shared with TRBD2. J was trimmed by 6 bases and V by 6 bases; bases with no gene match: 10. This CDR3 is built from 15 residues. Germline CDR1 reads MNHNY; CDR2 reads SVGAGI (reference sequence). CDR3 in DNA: TGTGCCAGCAGCATACGGGGGGGAAGGAGCAATGAGCAGTTCTTC. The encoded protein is CASSIRGGRSNEQFF.

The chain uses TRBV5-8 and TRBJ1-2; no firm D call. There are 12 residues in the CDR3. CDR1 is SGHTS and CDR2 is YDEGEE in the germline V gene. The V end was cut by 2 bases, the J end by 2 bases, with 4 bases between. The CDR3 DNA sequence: TGTGCCAGCAGCTTACAGAACTATGGCTACACCTTC. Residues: CASSLQNYGYTF.

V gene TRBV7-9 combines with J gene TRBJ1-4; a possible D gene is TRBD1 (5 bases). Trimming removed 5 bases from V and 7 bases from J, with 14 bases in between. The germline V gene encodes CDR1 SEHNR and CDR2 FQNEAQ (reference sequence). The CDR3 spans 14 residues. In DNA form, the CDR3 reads TGTGCCAGCAGCGAGGCCGGGGGAGGTGAAAAACTGTTTTTT. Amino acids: CASSEAGGGEKLFF.

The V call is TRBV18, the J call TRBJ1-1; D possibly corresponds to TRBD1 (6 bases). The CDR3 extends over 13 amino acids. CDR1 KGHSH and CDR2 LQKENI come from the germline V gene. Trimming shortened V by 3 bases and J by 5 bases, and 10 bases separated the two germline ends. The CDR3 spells CASSPSGATEAFF. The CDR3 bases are TGTGCCAGCTCACCCTCAGGGGCAACTGAAGCTTTCTTT.

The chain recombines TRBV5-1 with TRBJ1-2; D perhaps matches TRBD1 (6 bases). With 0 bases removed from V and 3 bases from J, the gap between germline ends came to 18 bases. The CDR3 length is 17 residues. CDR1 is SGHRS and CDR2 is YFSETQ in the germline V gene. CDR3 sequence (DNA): TGCGCCAGCAGCTTGGGGGGACACCTAGCCGTTGACTATGGCTACACCTTC. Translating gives CASSLGGHLAVDYGYTF.